These 20 T cell receptor beta chains were all obtained from the same sample, sequenced in a study of cytomegalovirus exposure and HLA in healthy donors. This PCR relied on a set of 60 Vbeta primers and 13 Jbeta primers. The data were produced by immunoSEQ multiplex PCR, yet TCRdb's version contains in-frame clones alone and is incomplete. Of roughly 180,000 clones in the sample, roughly 80% are singletons; the top ten hold about 3%. Specimen: PBMCs. The receptors were gathered from a female donor in good health and CMV-seronegative.

V is TRBV19 and J is TRBJ2-1, with 9 bases lining up with TRBD1. This CDR3 region has 13 residues. The J segment lost 10 bases and the V segment lost 7 bases, leaving 8 bases of the junction unmatched. Germline V CDR1 and CDR2: LNHDA, SQIVND (reference sequence). Here the CDR3 reads CASIPDRGYEQFF. CDR3 coding DNA: TGTGCCAGTATCCCTGACAGGGGGTACGAGCAGTTCTTC.

The rearrangement joins TRBV19 to TRBJ1-2, with 7 bases identical to TRBD1. The germline V gene has CDR1 LNHDA and CDR2 SQIVND (reference sequence). With V trimmed by 8 bases and J by 3 bases, 6 bases remained unmatched. This CDR3 is built from 13 residues. The DNA of the CDR3 is TGTGCCAGTTCAGGACAGGCTCACTATGGCTACACCTTC. Translated, it gives CASSGQAHYGYTF.

This clone turned up a few times. The chain uses TRBV7-6 and TRBJ2-1, with 11 bases matching TRBD2. Germline CDR1 SGHVS, CDR2 FNYEAQ. The CDR3 covers 15 residues. V was pared by 1 base and J by 4 bases, with 0 bases of the junction left unmatched. The CDR3 spells CASSLGTSGYNEQFF. CDR3 nucleotides: TGTGCCAGCAGCTTAGGGACTAGCGGGTACAATGAGCAGTTCTTC. The full variable domain, completed using reference TRBV7-6 and TRBJ2-1, is GAGVSQSPRYKVTKRGQDVALRCDPISGHVSLYWYRQALGQGPEFLTYFNYEAQQDKSGLPNDRFSAERPEGSISTLTIQRTEQRDSAMYRCASSLGTSGYNEQFFGPGTRLTVL.

This rearrangement joins TRBV19 to TRBJ2-7, with 8 bases that match TRBD1. CDR1 is LNHDA, CDR2 SQIVND, per germline (reference sequence). J lost 6 bases, V lost 0 bases, and 7 bases had no gene match. The CDR3 consists of 15 residues. The CDR3 DNA reads TGTGCCAGTAGTATAGACGGGCAGGGGGCGCGCGAGCAGTACTTC. Translating it yields CASSIDGQGAREQYF.

This clone was picked up one time. This sequence joins TRBV6-4 and TRBJ2-2, with 7 bases identical to TRBD1. The germline CDR1 and CDR2 sequences are MRHNA and SNTAGT. Unmatched junction bases numbered 9, after V lost 4 bases and J lost 4 bases. The CDR3 sequence is 16 residues long. DNA of the CDR3: TGTGCCAGCAGTGGTCCCACGACAGGGTCCACCGGGGAGCTGTTTTTT. Translation gives CASSGPTTGSTGELFF.

This chain joins TRBV5-4 and TRBJ2-3, with TRBD2 identical over 13 bases. Trimming removed 4 bases from V and 6 bases from J; junction bases left unmatched: 11. The V gene's germline CDR1 is SGHNT and CDR2 YYREEE (reference sequence). The CDR3 has 17 amino acids. DNA for the CDR3: TGTGCCAGCAGCGACGGGACTAGCGGGGCCCTGCTGGATACGCAGTATTTT. As protein: CASSDGTSGALLDTQYF.

The chain uses TRBV6-5 and TRBJ2-5, with a possible D match to TRBD2 (6 bases). Looked up from germline, CDR1 is MNHEY and CDR2 is SVGAGI. V lost 4 bases, J lost 5 bases, and 17 bases lay in between. CDR3 length: 15 residues. The CDR3 DNA reads as TGTGCCAGCAGTTGGGATGGCGGGGTTACTGAGACCCAGTACTTC. It translates to CASSWDGGVTETQYF.

The CDR3 loop is CASSSHKYGYTF. The CDR3 nucleotides are TGTGCCAGCAGTTCCCACAAATATGGCTACACCTTC. The V call is TRBV6-6, the J call TRBJ1-2, with unresolved D. V was shortened by 4 bases and J by 5 bases, with 8 bases between the two germline ends. There are 12 residues in the CDR3. CDR1 is MNHNY and CDR2 is SVGAGI in the germline V gene (reference sequence).

This sequence joins TRBV11-3 and TRBJ1-6, with TRBD1 matching 7 bases. CDR1 is SGHNT, CDR2 YENEEA, per germline. After removal of 1 base from V and 7 bases from J, the junction contained 10 bases not matched to a gene. This CDR3 comprises 17 residues. CDR3 region: CASSLARQGWGNSPLHF. The CDR3 DNA sequence: TGTGCCAGCAGCTTAGCCCGACAGGGCTGGGGAAATTCACCCCTCCACTTT. Full variable domain (outside the CDR3, taken from reference TRBV11-3 and TRBJ1-6): EAGVVQSPRYKIIEKKQPVAFWCNPISGHNTLYWYLQNLGQGPELLIRYENEEAVDDSQLPKDRFSAERLKGVDSTLKIQPAELGDSAVYLCASSLARQGWGNSPLHFGNGTRLTVT.

This clone appeared a single time. The chain links TRBV11-3 to TRBJ2-7, with a tentative D call TRBD2 (6 bases). With 0 bases removed from V and 0 bases from J, the gap between germline ends came to 9 bases. The CDR3 length is 15 residues. The germline V gene has CDR1 SGHNT and CDR2 YENEEA. The DNA for the CDR3 is TGTGCCAGCAGCTTAGACGGGGGATCCTCCTACGAGCAGTACTTC. Its translation is CASSLDGGSSYEQYF.

This chain uses TRBV18 with TRBJ1-2; 9 bases match TRBD1. V shed 2 bases, J shed 4 bases, and the junction held 5 bases outside the gene matches. This CDR3 has 15 residues. The V gene's germline CDR1 is KGHSH and CDR2 LQKENI. The CDR3 region is CASSPTMDRGYGYTF. In nucleotides, the CDR3 is TGTGCCAGCTCACCAACAATGGACAGGGGCTATGGCTACACCTTC.

This clone was recorded a few times. V usage is TRBV28 and J usage is TRBJ1-2, with a tentative D call TRBD1 (5 bases). V shed 7 bases and J shed 2 bases, with 20 bases lying between them. This CDR3 region has 16 residues. Per the germline V gene, CDR1 is MDHEN and CDR2 is SYDVKM. CDR3 nucleotides: TGTGCCAGCAAGCCACTCCGGGCAGGGCTGAACTATGGCTACACCTTC. Its translation: CASKPLRAGLNYGYTF.

In this sample, this clone turned up a few times. This chain links TRBV6-5 with TRBJ1-5; 9 bases align to TRBD1. The V and J ends lost 4 bases and 2 bases, in that order; junction bases with no gene match: 6. Germline assignment: CDR1 MNHEY and CDR2 SVGAGI. This CDR3 region has 16 residues. The CDR3 nucleotides are TGTGCCAGCAGTTCGGGGACAGGGATGGGCAATCAGCCCCAGCATTTT. This encodes CASSSGTGMGNQPQHF.

The genes are TRBV19 and TRBJ1-4, with TRBD1 identical over 9 bases. The J segment lost 5 bases and the V segment lost 4 bases, leaving 8 bases of the junction unmatched. CDR1 and CDR2 from the germline V gene are LNHDA and SQIVND (reference sequence). The CDR3 length is 16 residues. As DNA, the CDR3 is TGTGCCAGTAGTAACGACGGGACAGGGCAAAATGAAAAACTGTTTTTT. It yields the protein CASSNDGTGQNEKLFF.

This clone has just a few counts. This chain connects TRBV18 to TRBJ2-7; weak D call: TRBD1 (6 bases). The CDR3 extends over 14 amino acids. CDR1 and CDR2 from the germline V gene are KGHSH and LQKENI. Trimming stripped 4 bases from V and 1 base from J, with 11 bases between. The DNA for the CDR3 is TGTGCCAGCTCACTGGGGACAAATTCCTACGAGCAGTACTTC. Its translation: CASSLGTNSYEQYF. The complete variable domain, with remaining parts taken from reference TRBV18 and TRBJ2-7, reads NAGVMQNPRHLVRRRGQEARLRCSPMKGHSHVYWYRQLPEEGLKFMVYLQKENIIDESGMPKERFSAEFPKEGPSILRIQQVVRGDSAAYFCASSLGTNSYEQYFGPGTRLTVT.

The chain combines TRBV9 with TRBJ2-5; TRBD2 aligns across 10 bases. Looked up from germline, CDR1 is SGDLS and CDR2 is YYNGEE. After removal of 0 bases from V and 4 bases from J, the junction contained 3 bases not matched to a gene. The CDR3 covers 15 residues. CDR3 sequence (DNA): TGTGCCAGCAGCGTAGTTAGCGGGGGGACAGAGACCCAGTACTTC. Its translation is CASSVVSGGTETQYF.

The DNA for the CDR3 is TGTGCCTGGAAGCGCGGCAATCAGCCCCAGCATTTT. Protein sequence: CAWKRGNQPQHF. The V and J genes are TRBV30 and TRBJ1-5; D remains ambiguous. Germline CDR1 is GTSNPN and CDR2 is SVGIG (reference sequence). Trimming removed 4 bases at V and 2 bases at J, with 6 bases between. The CDR3 has 12 amino acids.

V is TRBV7-2 and J is TRBJ2-1, with D possibly being TRBD2 (6 bases). V gave up 1 base and J gave up 0 bases, with 10 bases separating them. From germline, CDR1 is SGHTA and CDR2 FQGNSA. The CDR3 totals 16 residues. This CDR3 reads CASSLVVGGSYNEQFF. CDR3 nucleotide sequence: TGTGCCAGCAGCTTAGTAGTGGGGGGCTCCTACAATGAGCAGTTCTTC.

This clone was seen only a few times. The chain has TRBV7-9 and TRBJ2-3; 8 nucleotides line up with TRBD1. The V segment lost 2 bases and the J segment 1 base; nucleotides outside the gene matches: 5. Germline assignment: CDR1 SEHNR and CDR2 FQNEAQ (reference sequence). CDR3 length: 16 amino acids. The CDR3 is CASSLLVTGGTDTQYF. CDR3 in DNA: TGTGCCAGCAGCTTACTTGTGACAGGGGGCACAGATACGCAGTATTTT.

The gene calls are TRBV6-4 and TRBJ2-1, with 9 bases fitting TRBD2. The V gene end was trimmed by 7 bases and the J gene end by 4 bases; junction bases not matched to a gene: 8. Germline V lookup: CDR1 MRHNA, CDR2 SNTAGT. CDR3 size: 15 residues. DNA of the CDR3: TGTGCCAGCACCCTGATAGCGGGGGATTACAATGAGCAGTTCTTC. Translating gives CASTLIAGDYNEQFF.